A single T cell receptor (beta chain) is shown here with its context. The data were obtained in a study of blood T cell repertoires in COVID-19. Study in general: Collection of acute and convalescent COVID-19 samples took place in the United States, Italy and Spain. The cDNA or gDNA used as material had been derived from T cells, B-cell-depleted T cells, or PBMCs.

J was trimmed by 3 bases and V by 6 bases; bases with no gene match: 5. The CDR3 totals 15 residues. CDR1 is SGHVS, CDR2 FQNEAQ, per germline. Original methodology: Estimates of nucleated cell counts were drawn from the amplification of reference gene primers. Data came from immunoSEQ multiplex PCR; TCRdb stores just in-frame clones and leaves some out. V and J calls and clone size come straight from that table; D and trimming were deduced from the DNA. Of 250,000 to 300,000 clones listed, 89% are singletons. The TCR sequence derives from a woman in her fifties or sixties with acute or convalescent COVID-19. The source material was peripheral blood. The chain carries TRBV7-8 and TRBJ2-2, with 9 bases aligning to TRBD2. The CDR3 DNA follows: TGTGCCAGCAGTCGCGCTAGCGGGGACACCGGGGAGCTGTTTTTT. Its protein is CASSRASGDTGELFF.